One and the same sample provided the 26 T cell receptor beta chains below, sequenced in a study of T-cell memory formation after mild COVID-19. TCRdb reprocessed the 5' RACE reads with MiXCR, giving one entry per CDR3 protein. Of about 400,000 distinct CDR3 sequences listed, more than 15% are singletons. Source material: PBMCs or a T cell subset sorted from them (not recorded which). Receptors originate from a man aged 18 to 29 who had mild COVID-19 (a few samples of this study predate the infection). Cell type and time point are not known.

This sequence joins TRBV7-8 and TRBJ2-6, with 8 bases fitting TRBD1. The CDR3 extends over 16 amino acids. J was trimmed by 4 bases and V by 5 bases; bases with no gene match: 7. Germline V CDR1 and CDR2: SGHVS, FQNEAQ. The CDR3 reads CASSPWDRPGANVLTF. In DNA, the CDR3 is TGTGCCAGCAGCCCGTGGGACAGGCCCGGGGCCAACGTCCTGACTTTC.

This clonotype showed up just a few times. The chain recombines TRBV5-1 with TRBJ2-7; 11 bases align to TRBD1. With 3 bases clipped from V and 3 bases from J, the junction kept 5 bases outside the gene matches. Germline values: CDR1 SGHRS, CDR2 YFSETQ. This CDR3 has 15 residues. This chain's CDR3 is CASSWGDRGFYEQYF. In DNA form, the CDR3 reads TGCGCCAGCAGCTGGGGGGACAGGGGGTTCTACGAGCAGTACTTC.

This chain joins TRBV28 and TRBJ1-3; D remains ambiguous. Germline lookup yields CDR1 MDHEN and CDR2 SYDVKM. The CDR3 has 13 residues. Trimming left V 3 bases short and J 7 bases short, with 10 bases between. This CDR3 is CASSLSGSNTIYF. The CDR3 coding sequence is TGTGCCAGCAGTTTGTCCGGGTCGAACACCATATATTTT.

This chain links TRBV4-1 with TRBJ1-5; D remains ambiguous. This CDR3 is 15 amino acids long. The germline V gene encodes CDR1 MGHRA and CDR2 YSYEKL. V was shortened by 2 bases and J by 0 bases, with 8 bases between the two germline ends. The CDR3 here is CASSQQENSNQPQHF. DNA for the CDR3: TGCGCCAGCAGCCAACAGGAGAATAGCAATCAGCCCCAGCATTTT.

In this sample, this clonotype turned up a few times. The V and J genes are TRBV7-2 and TRBJ1-5; D may be TRBD1 (6 bases). This CDR3 has 16 residues. V was trimmed by 5 bases and J by 1 base, leaving 15 bases between them. CDR1 and CDR2 from the germline V gene are SGHTA and FQGNSA. In DNA form, the CDR3 reads TGTGCCAGCAGCCCCGACGTAGGGGGGAGCAATCAGCCCCAGCATTTT. This codes for CASSPDVGGSNQPQHF.

The chain combines TRBV7-8 with TRBJ1-3; D call uncertain. This CDR3 has 14 residues. Germline V CDR1 and CDR2: SGHVS, FQNEAQ. V dropped 1 base and J dropped 0 bases, with 4 bases sitting between them. For the CDR3, the DNA is TGTGCCAGCAGCTTAGTTAGCTCTGGAAACACCATATATTTT. Translation: CASSLVSSGNTIYF.

This chain connects TRBV7-9 to TRBJ1-1; possibly TRBD1 for D (6 bases). Germline loops: CDR1 SEHNR, CDR2 FQNEAQ (reference sequence). V was pared by 7 bases and J by 0 bases, with 12 bases between. The CDR3 consists of 14 residues. CDR3 DNA: TGTGCCAGCATTCGGACAGCTATGAACACTGAAGCTTTCTTT. Its translation: CASIRTAMNTEAFF.

The chain is built from TRBV27 and TRBJ2-2, with 7 bases identical to TRBD2. The CDR3 extends over 12 amino acids. V gave up 8 bases and J gave up 6 bases; unmatched junction bases: 3. Looked up from germline, CDR1 is MNHEY and CDR2 is SMNVEV (reference sequence). The CDR3 nucleotides are TGTGCCAGCGGGGGGGGTCCCGGGGAGCTGTTTTTT. Translated, it gives CASGGGPGELFF.

V is TRBV7-9 and J is TRBJ1-1; the D gene is possibly TRBD1 (5 bases). Germline V gene lookup returns CDR1 SEHNR and CDR2 FQNEAQ (reference sequence). This CDR3 has 16 amino acids. V was trimmed by 5 bases and J by 4 bases, leaving 20 bases between them. The CDR3 region has the DNA TGTGCCAGCAGCCCCTCACTCAGGGCTGGGGCCACTGAAGCTTTCTTT. Translated: CASSPSLRAGATEAFF.

This clonotype has only a few counts. The genes are TRBV20-1 and TRBJ2-3; D might be TRBD1 (6 bases). Deletions cut 7 bases from V and 1 base from J, with 18 bases between. The germline V gene encodes CDR1 DFQATT and CDR2 SNEGSKA (reference sequence). The CDR3 sequence is 15 residues long. The CDR3 spells CSVPPYRVGTDTQYF. In DNA, the CDR3 is TGCAGTGTTCCACCTTACAGGGTAGGCACAGATACGCAGTATTTT.

There are a few counts of this clonotype. The rearrangement links TRBV5-1 to TRBJ2-5; D possibly matches TRBD1 or TRBD2 (5 bases each). V lost 7 bases, J lost 3 bases, and 13 bases lay in between. CDR1 is SGHRS, CDR2 YFSETQ, per germline. The CDR3 loop spans 13 amino acids. The CDR3 sequence: CASSSLGEETQYF. CDR3 in DNA: TGCGCCAGCTCCAGTTTGGGGGAAGAGACCCAGTACTTC. The full variable domain, completed using reference TRBV5-1 and TRBJ2-5, is KAGVTQTPRYLIKTRGQQVTLSCSPISGHRSVSWYQQTPGQGLQFLFEYFSETQRNKGNFPGRFSGRQFSNSRSEMNVSTLELGDSALYLCASSSLGEETQYFGPGTRLLVL.

The rearrangement uses TRBV10-3 and TRBJ2-5; D tentatively fits TRBD1 or TRBD2 (6 bases each). Germline V gives CDR1 ENHRY, CDR2 SYGVKD. This CDR3 contains 17 residues. Trimming shortened V by 10 bases and J by 0 bases, and 24 bases separated the two germline ends. DNA of the CDR3: TGTGCCACCACCAAAAGGGGGGACCGCTCGAACCAAGAGACCCAGTACTTC. Translating gives CATTKRGDRSNQETQYF.

In this sample, this clonotype turned up many times. V and J are TRBV7-8 and TRBJ2-7, with unresolved D. Trimming took off 2 bases at V and 2 bases at J, with 1 base between the two ends. This CDR3 has 11 residues. Germline CDR1 is SGHVS and CDR2 is FQNEAQ. This chain's CDR3 is CASSLPYEQYF. CDR3 sequence (DNA): TGTGCCAGCAGCTTACCCTACGAGCAGTACTTC.

The chain couples TRBV28 to TRBJ2-7, with D maybe TRBD1 (5 bases). V was trimmed by 5 bases and J by 4 bases, leaving 12 bases between them. Germline assignment: CDR1 MDHEN and CDR2 SYDVKM. The CDR3 covers 13 residues. The chain's CDR3 is CASSVGQPYEQYV. Here the CDR3 DNA reads TGTGCCAGCAGTGTCGGACAACCATACGAGCAGTACGTC.

This clonotype was detected many times. The chain uses TRBV29-1 and TRBJ2-7; D is possibly TRBD2 (8 bases). CDR3 length: 14 amino acids. Trimming shortened V by 6 bases and J by 2 bases, and 17 bases separated the two germline ends. Looked up from germline, CDR1 is SQVTM and CDR2 is ANQGSEA. This chain's CDR3 is CSVVVAGQTYEQYV. DNA for the CDR3: TGCAGCGTGGTGGTAGCGGGACAGACCTACGAGCAGTACGTC.

This clonotype has a count of ten or more. The chain joins TRBV11-3 to TRBJ2-7; TRBD2 aligns across 14 bases. V lost 7 bases and J lost 0; bases outside the gene matches: 5. The CDR3 totals 16 residues. Germline V lookup: CDR1 SGHNT, CDR2 YENEEA. As DNA, the CDR3 is TGTGCCAGCACACGGACTAGCGGGGGGTGCTCCTACGAGCAGTACGTC. It encodes CASTRTSGGCSYEQYV.

In its sample, this clonotype was seen a few times. J is TRBJ2-2 and V is TRBV9, with D possibly TRBD2 on 7 matching bases. The CDR3 totals 16 residues. Trimming removed 3 bases at V and 4 bases at J, with 16 bases between. CDR1 and CDR2 from the germline V gene are SGDLS and YYNGEE. CDR3 loop: CASSGRGGEFTGELFF. The CDR3 nucleotides read TGTGCCAGCAGCGGCAGAGGGGGGGAGTTCACCGGGGAGCTGTTTTTT.

This clonotype was observed a handful of times. The genes are TRBV4-3 and TRBJ2-5; 9 bases are a match to TRBD2. Looked up from germline, CDR1 is LGHNA and CDR2 is YSLEER. Losses at the gene ends were 2 bases for V and 5 bases for J; bases not matched to a gene: 6. CDR3 size: 15 residues. In nucleotides, the CDR3 is TGCGCCAGCAGCCAACTAGCGGGACCAGGGGAGACCCAGTACTTC. Amino acid sequence: CASSQLAGPGETQYF.

This clonotype was recorded a few times. J is TRBJ1-1 and V is TRBV29-1, with D perhaps TRBD1 (5 bases). This CDR3 contains 13 residues. V lost 5 bases and J 0 bases, leaving 10 bases between the germline ends. Germline values: CDR1 SQVTM, CDR2 ANQGSEA. The CDR3 sequence is CSVRDRLNTEAFF. DNA for the CDR3: TGCAGCGTTAGAGACAGACTGAACACTGAAGCTTTCTTT.

This clonotype was counted between two and nine times. The chain uses TRBV10-3 and TRBJ2-7; the D gene could be TRBD1 or TRBD2 (5 bases each). This CDR3 comprises 12 residues. Trimming cost V 10 bases and J 4 bases, with 14 bases left between them. Germline CDR1 ENHRY, CDR2 SYGVKD. CDR3 nucleotide sequence: TGTGCCACCCTGGGACGGAGTTACGAGCAGTACGTC. This encodes CATLGRSYEQYV.

The rearrangement uses TRBV12-3 or TRBV12-4 and TRBJ2-3; D is undetermined. The CDR3 loop spans 17 amino acids. The V and J ends lost 6 bases and 2 bases respectively, with 21 bases between them. CDR3 protein: CASSSAQISRDTDTQYF. Here the CDR3 DNA reads TGTGCCAGCAGCTCAGCCCAAATAAGCAGAGACACAGATACGCAGTATTTT.

This chain links TRBV24-1 with TRBJ2-7; D call uncertain. Germline CDR1 and CDR2: KGHDR and SFDVKD. The CDR3 contains 14 residues. The V end lost 4 bases, the J end lost 1 base, and 10 bases lay between the germline ends. The CDR3 sequence is CATSEAHNSYEQYF. The CDR3 DNA reads TGTGCCACCAGTGAGGCTCACAATTCCTACGAGCAGTACTTC.

The rearrangement uses TRBV7-6 and TRBJ1-4; D is undetermined. V gave up 1 base and J gave up 7 bases, with 10 bases separating them. CDR1 and CDR2 (germline): SGHVS, FNYEAQ. This CDR3 spans 14 amino acids. CDR3 sequence reads: CASSLGRLGEKLFF. For the CDR3, the DNA is TGTGCCAGCAGCTTAGGCCGACTAGGTGAAAAACTGTTTTTT. The full variable domain, its missing parts supplied by reference TRBV7-6 and TRBJ1-4, is GAGVSQSPRYKVTKRGQDVALRCDPISGHVSLYWYRQALGQGPEFLTYFNYEAQQDKSGLPNDRFSAERPEGSISTLTIQRTEQRDSAMYRCASSLGRLGEKLFFGSGTQLSVL.

The sample holds many counts of this clonotype. The chain links TRBV5-6 to TRBJ2-1, with 12 bases fitting TRBD2. The CDR3 contains 16 residues. The V gene's germline CDR1 is SGHDT and CDR2 YYEEEE. V shed 5 bases and J 1 base; nucleotides not matched to a gene: 4. CDR3 nucleotides: TGTGCCAGCAGTTTGACTAGCGGGGGTTCCTACAATGAGCAGTTCTTC. It yields the protein CASSLTSGGSYNEQFF.

This clonotype was counted once. The V call is TRBV12-5, the J call TRBJ1-2; no clear D. Germline values: CDR1 LGHNT, CDR2 FRNRAP. Trimming shortened V by 0 bases and J by 8 bases, and 13 bases separated the two germline ends. The CDR3 length is 14 residues. The CDR3 region is CASGLVLDPRGYTF. In nucleotides, the CDR3 is TGTGCTAGTGGTTTGGTACTCGACCCTAGAGGCTACACCTTC.

The gene calls are TRBV15 and TRBJ2-1; no firm D call. This CDR3 comprises 9 residues. In germline, CDR1 is LNHNV, CDR2 YYDKDF (reference sequence). V lost 4 bases and J 8 bases, leaving 0 bases between the germline ends. The CDR3 DNA follows: TGTGCCACCAGCAATGAGCAGTTCTTC. Protein product: CATSNEQFF. Full variable domain (outside the CDR3, taken from reference TRBV15 and TRBJ2-1): DAMVIQNPRYQVTQFGKPVTLSCSQTLNHNVMYWYQQKSSQAPKLLFHYYDKDFNNEADTPDNFQSRRPNTSFCFLDIRSPGLGDTAMYLCATSNEQFFGPGTRLTVL.